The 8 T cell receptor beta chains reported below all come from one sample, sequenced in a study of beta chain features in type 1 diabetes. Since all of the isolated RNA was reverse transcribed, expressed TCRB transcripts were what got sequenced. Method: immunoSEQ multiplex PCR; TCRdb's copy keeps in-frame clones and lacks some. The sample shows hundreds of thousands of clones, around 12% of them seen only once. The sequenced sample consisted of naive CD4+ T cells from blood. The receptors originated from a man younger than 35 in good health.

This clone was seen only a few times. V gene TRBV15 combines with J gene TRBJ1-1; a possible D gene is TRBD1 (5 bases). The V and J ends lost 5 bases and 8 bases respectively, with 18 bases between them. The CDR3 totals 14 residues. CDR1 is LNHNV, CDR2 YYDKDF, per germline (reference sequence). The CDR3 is CATSGIGHPGEAFF. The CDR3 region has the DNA TGTGCCACCAGCGGGATCGGACACCCTGGGGAAGCTTTCTTT.

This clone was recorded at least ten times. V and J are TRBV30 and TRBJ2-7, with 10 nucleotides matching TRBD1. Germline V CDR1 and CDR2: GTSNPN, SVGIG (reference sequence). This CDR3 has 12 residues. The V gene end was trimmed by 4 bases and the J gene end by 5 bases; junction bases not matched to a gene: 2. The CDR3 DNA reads TGTGCCTGGACCGGGACAGGGGACGAGCAGTACTTC. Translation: CAWTGTGDEQYF.

Here the CDR3 DNA reads TGTGCCAGCAGTTTAGTGCTGGGCCCTGAAGCTTTCTTT. As protein: CASSLVLGPEAFF. V and J are TRBV28 and TRBJ1-1; unclear D gene. The V end was cut by 2 bases, the J end by 6 bases, with 10 bases between. Germline V CDR1 and CDR2: MDHEN, SYDVKM. This CDR3 has 13 residues.

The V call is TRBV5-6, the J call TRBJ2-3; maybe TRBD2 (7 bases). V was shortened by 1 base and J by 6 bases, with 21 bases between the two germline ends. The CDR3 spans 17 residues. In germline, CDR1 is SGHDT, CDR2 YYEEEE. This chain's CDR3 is CASSLSGRGGAFDTQYF. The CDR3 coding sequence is TGTGCCAGCAGCTTGTCAGGGAGGGGGGGGGCCTTCGATACGCAGTATTTT.

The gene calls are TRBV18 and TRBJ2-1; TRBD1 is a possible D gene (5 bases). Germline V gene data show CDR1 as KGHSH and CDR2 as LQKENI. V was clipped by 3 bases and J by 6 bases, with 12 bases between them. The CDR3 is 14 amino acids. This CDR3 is CASSPLPGINEQFF. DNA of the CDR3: TGTGCCAGCTCACCGCTCCCAGGGATCAATGAGCAGTTCTTC.

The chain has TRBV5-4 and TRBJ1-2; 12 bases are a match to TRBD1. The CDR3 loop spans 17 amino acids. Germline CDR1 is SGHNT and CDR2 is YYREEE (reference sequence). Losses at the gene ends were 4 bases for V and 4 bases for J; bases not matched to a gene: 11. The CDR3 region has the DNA TGTGCCAGCAGCCTTCCGGGACAGGGGGCGCTTAGCTATGGCTACACCTTC. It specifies CASSLPGQGALSYGYTF.

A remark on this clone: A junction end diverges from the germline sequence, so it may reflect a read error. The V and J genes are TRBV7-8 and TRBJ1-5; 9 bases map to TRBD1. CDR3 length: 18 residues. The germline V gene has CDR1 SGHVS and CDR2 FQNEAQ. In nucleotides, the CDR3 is TGTGCCAGCAGCCTAGCCCGCACAGGGGGCTATAGCAATCAGCCCCAGCATTTT. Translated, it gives CASSLARTGGYSNQPQHF.

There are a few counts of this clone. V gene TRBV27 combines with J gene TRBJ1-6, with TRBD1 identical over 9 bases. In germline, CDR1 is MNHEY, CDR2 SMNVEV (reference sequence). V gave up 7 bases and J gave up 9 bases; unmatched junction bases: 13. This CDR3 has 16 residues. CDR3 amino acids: CASKRKAGQGGSPLHF. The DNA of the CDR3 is TGTGCCAGCAAGCGGAAGGCGGGACAGGGCGGTTCACCCCTCCACTTT.